These 27 T cell receptor beta chains share one sample of origin, sequenced in a study of blood T cell repertoires in COVID-19. Generated by immunoSEQ multiplex PCR, the TCRdb table keeps only in-frame clones and is missing some. Found here are 150,000 to 200,000 clones, 70% to 85% of them singletons; the top ten hold approximately 7.2%. The sequencing sample was made of peripheral blood. These receptors all stem from a human donor with acute or convalescent COVID-19. The donor label of this sample is uncertain.

This chain joins TRBV3-1 (or the pseudogene TRBV3-2) and TRBJ1-6; D is ambiguous. The germline V and J ends were trimmed by 0 bases and 7 bases, with 7 bases remaining between them. This CDR3 region has 14 residues. Germline assignment: CDR1 LGHDT and CDR2 YNNKEL (reference sequence). CDR3 DNA sequence: TGTGCCAGCAGCCAAGATAGCCCGAATTCACCCCTCCACTTT. Translated: CASSQDSPNSPLHF.

The chain is built from TRBV7-2 and TRBJ2-1; 11 bases match TRBD2. The CDR3 spans 15 residues. V lost 5 bases, J lost 12 bases, and 12 bases stayed unmatched. CDR1 and CDR2 (germline): SGHTA, FQGNSA. The CDR3 bases are TGTGCCAGCAGCGGAGAGACTAGCGGGGAAATAGTGCAGTTCTTC. Protein product: CASSGETSGEIVQFF.

The chain uses TRBV27 and TRBJ1-5; D possibly corresponds to TRBD1 (6 bases). The V end lost 5 bases, the J end lost 7 bases, and 12 bases lay between the germline ends. The CDR3 is 13 residues long. Germline-derived CDR1 and CDR2 are MNHEY and SMNVEV (reference sequence). CDR3 in DNA: TGTGCCAGCAGTCGACAGGTTAGGCAGCCCCAGCATTTT. It translates to CASSRQVRQPQHF.

V usage is TRBV4-1 and J usage is TRBJ2-3; TRBD2 agrees at 14 bases. The CDR3 is 19 amino acids. V lost 1 base, J lost 5 bases, and 11 bases stayed unmatched. Germline loops: CDR1 MGHRA, CDR2 YSYEKL. CDR3 region: CASSQGTWTSGRRRDTQYF. The CDR3 DNA reads as TGCGCCAGCAGCCAAGGGACTTGGACTAGCGGGAGGAGGAGAGATACGCAGTATTTT.

This chain links TRBV6-5 with TRBJ1-6; 8 nucleotides line up with TRBD1. The CDR3 has 14 amino acids. Germline V gene sequence: CDR1 MNHEY, CDR2 SVGAGI. V shed 10 bases, J shed 6 bases, and the junction held 8 bases outside the gene matches. The CDR3 spells CATNTGGLNSPLHF. In nucleotides, the CDR3 is TGTGCCACTAACACAGGGGGGCTTAATTCACCCCTCCACTTT.

V usage is TRBV28 and J usage is TRBJ2-1; D gene unclear. Germline V lookup: CDR1 MDHEN, CDR2 SYDVKM. With 6 bases removed from V and 8 bases from J, the gap between germline ends came to 8 bases. The CDR3 is 11 residues long. The CDR3 loop reads CASREYDEQFF. The CDR3 DNA sequence: TGTGCCAGCAGGGAGTACGATGAGCAGTTCTTC.

This chain links TRBV28 with TRBJ1-1; D ambiguous. This CDR3 is 11 amino acids long. Trimming shortened V by 3 bases and J by 5 bases, and 4 bases separated the two germline ends. Germline CDR1 is MDHEN and CDR2 is SYDVKM. The CDR3 reads CASSFRTEAFF. CDR3 nucleotides: TGTGCCAGCAGTTTTCGGACTGAAGCTTTCTTT. Based on the CDR3 plus reference TRBV28 and TRBJ1-1, the full variable domain is DVKVTQSSRYLVKRTGEKVFLECVQDMDHENMFWYRQDPGLGLRLIYFSYDVKMKEKGDIPEGYSVSREKKERFSLILESASTNQTSMYLCASSFRTEAFFGQGTRLTVV.

The chain combines TRBV6-5 with TRBJ2-1; D remains unclear. V dropped 0 bases and J dropped 4 bases, with 7 bases sitting between them. This CDR3 has 14 residues. Germline V gene lookup returns CDR1 MNHEY and CDR2 SVGAGI. This chain's CDR3 is CASSYSWQYNEQFF. CDR3 DNA: TGTGCCAGCAGTTACTCTTGGCAGTACAATGAGCAGTTCTTC.

This chain joins TRBV28 and TRBJ1-2; D might be TRBD1 (5 bases). Trimming removed 7 bases from V and 4 bases from J, with 16 bases in between. This CDR3 comprises 14 residues. CDR1 is MDHEN, CDR2 SYDVKM, per germline. The CDR3 region is CASIETAKGYGYTF. The DNA of the CDR3 is TGTGCCAGCATTGAGACAGCCAAGGGCTATGGCTACACCTTC.

V and J are TRBV7-9 and TRBJ1-4; D remains unclear. The V end lost 4 bases, the J end lost 2 bases, and 14 bases lay between the germline ends. The germline V gene encodes CDR1 SEHNR and CDR2 FQNEAQ (reference sequence). CDR3 size: 16 residues. Here the CDR3 DNA reads TGTGCCAGCAGCTCGGGCTCGGGCGGGACTAATGAAAAACTGTTTTTT. Translation gives CASSSGSGGTNEKLFF. The full variable domain, completed using reference TRBV7-9 and TRBJ1-4, is DTGVSQNPRHKITKRGQNVTFRCDPISEHNRLYWYRQTLGQGPEFLTYFQNEAQLEKSRLLSDRFSAERPKGSFSTLEIQRTEQGDSAMYLCASSSGSGGTNEKLFFGSGTQLSVL.

The rearrangement joins TRBV12-3 or TRBV12-4 to TRBJ2-7; possible D gene TRBD2, 6 bases. This CDR3 has 13 amino acids. V shed 6 bases and J shed 4 bases, with 13 bases lying between them. The CDR3 nucleotides read TGTGCCAGCAGGGGGAGCGGGTTTTACGAGCAGTACTTC. Amino acids: CASRGSGFYEQYF.

The DNA for the CDR3 is TGTGCCAGCAGCTTAATCCGGGTAACCGGGGAGCTGTTTTTT. This gives the protein CASSLIRVTGELFF. The rearrangement links TRBV7-9 to TRBJ2-2, with D unresolved. Germline CDR1 and CDR2: SEHNR and FQNEAQ (reference sequence). The CDR3 runs 14 residues. The ends were cut back, 2 bases at V and 5 bases at J, with 9 bases in the middle.

This clone was found once. V is TRBV2 and J is TRBJ1-1; D is perhaps TRBD1 (5 bases). V lost 0 bases to trimming and J lost 1 base, with 18 bases between them. The CDR3 has 18 amino acids. Per the germline V gene, CDR1 is SNHLY and CDR2 is FYNNEI. CDR3 sequence: CASSEARLGGGSNTEAFF. For the CDR3, the DNA is TGTGCCAGCAGTGAAGCTAGACTTGGGGGGGGGTCGAACACTGAAGCTTTCTTT.

This clone was found a few times. The rearrangement joins TRBV7-2 to TRBJ1-4; possible D gene TRBD1, 6 bases. The CDR3 has 14 amino acids. Germline V CDR1 and CDR2: SGHTA, FQGNSA. The V end lost 5 bases, the J end lost 2 bases, and 9 bases lay between the germline ends. CDR3 in amino acids: CASSVTGTNEKLFF. The CDR3 nucleotides read TGTGCCAGCAGCGTTACAGGGACTAATGAAAAACTGTTTTTT.

The rearrangement uses TRBV7-2 and TRBJ1-2; 8 bases line up with TRBD1. CDR1 and CDR2 from the germline V gene are SGHTA and FQGNSA. The V segment lost 3 bases and the J segment 2 bases; nucleotides outside the gene matches: 5. This CDR3 is built from 15 residues. This CDR3 is CASSFIQGGNYGYTF. CDR3 DNA: TGTGCCAGCAGCTTTATACAGGGGGGCAACTATGGCTACACCTTC.

This clone occurred once. The rearrangement uses TRBV2 and TRBJ2-1; 13 bases are shared with TRBD2. J lost 9 bases, V lost 6 bases, and 14 bases had no gene match. Germline V CDR1 and CDR2: SNHLY, FYNNEI. The CDR3 loop spans 17 amino acids. CDR3 in amino acids: CASRARTSGSGRGEQFF. The CDR3 DNA reads as TGTGCCAGCAGGGCCCGGACTAGCGGGAGCGGGAGGGGTGAGCAGTTCTTC.

The chain is built from TRBV7-2 and TRBJ2-6; D may be TRBD2 (6 bases). With 2 bases removed from V and 11 bases from J, the gap between germline ends came to 10 bases. The CDR3 loop spans 13 amino acids. Germline V gene lookup returns CDR1 SGHTA and CDR2 FQGNSA. The CDR3 region has the DNA TGTGCCAGCAGCTTACGGCAGCGGGACGTCCTGACTTTC. Translating gives CASSLRQRDVLTF. The variable domain in full, with the rest retrieved from reference TRBV7-2 and TRBJ2-6, is GAGVSQSPSNKVTEKGKDVELRCDPISGHTALYWYRQSLGQGLEFLIYFQGNSAPDKSGLPSDRFSAERTGGSVSTLTIQRTQQEDSAVYLCASSLRQRDVLTFGAGSRLTVL.

The chain has TRBV27 and TRBJ1-1, with 10 nucleotides matching TRBD1. The trim removed 7 bases at V and 5 bases at J, leaving 13 bases unmatched. Germline loops: CDR1 MNHEY, CDR2 SMNVEV (reference sequence). This CDR3 is built from 16 residues. CDR3 in DNA: TGTGCCAGCACTCTCCGCTCGGGACAGGGGAGAACTGAAGCTTTCTTT. Amino acid sequence: CASTLRSGQGRTEAFF.

This sequence joins TRBV4-3 and TRBJ1-2; D gene ambiguous. Germline assignment: CDR1 LGHNA and CDR2 YSLEER. The germline V and J ends were trimmed by 0 bases and 5 bases, with 13 bases remaining between them. The CDR3 runs 15 residues. The CDR3 DNA sequence: TGCGCCAGCAGCCAAGAGGAGGCAGGCCCTTATGGCTACACCTTC. Translating it yields CASSQEEAGPYGYTF.

Details on this clone: The sample carries other DNA sequences with the same CDR3. The J gene is TRBJ2-7, the V gene TRBV29-1; TRBD2 matches at 9 bases. The CDR3 loop spans 13 amino acids. The germline gives CDR1 SQVTM, CDR2 ANQGSEA. V lost 6 bases to trimming and J lost 4 bases; unmatched junction nucleotides: 7. The CDR3 is CSVQLAGAYEQYF. CDR3 nucleotides: TGCAGCGTCCAACTAGCGGGTGCTTACGAGCAGTACTTC.

The CDR3 DNA reads TGTGCCAGCAGTTCCTTACCTAAGGCGGCTAACACTGAAGCTTTCTTT. It is translated as CASSSLPKAANTEAFF. V is TRBV28 and J is TRBJ1-1; D gene uncertain. The CDR3 has 16 residues. V lost 4 bases and J 2 bases, leaving 17 bases between the germline ends. Germline-derived CDR1 and CDR2 are MDHEN and SYDVKM. Full variable domain (remainder filled in from reference TRBV28 and TRBJ1-1): DVKVTQSSRYLVKRTGEKVFLECVQDMDHENMFWYRQDPGLGLRLIYFSYDVKMKEKGDIPEGYSVSREKKERFSLILESASTNQTSMYLCASSSLPKAANTEAFFGQGTRLTVV.

This rearrangement joins TRBV30 to TRBJ2-5, with 7 bases fitting TRBD1. This CDR3 comprises 13 residues. V shed 0 bases and J 5 bases; nucleotides not matched to a gene: 3. Germline lookup yields CDR1 GTSNPN and CDR2 SVGIG (reference sequence). CDR3 in amino acids: CAWSVGGVETQYF. CDR3 DNA: TGTGCCTGGAGTGTAGGGGGCGTGGAGACCCAGTACTTC.

The genes are TRBV27 and TRBJ2-6; D is possibly TRBD1 (6 bases). The CDR3 length is 14 residues. The germline V gene has CDR1 MNHEY and CDR2 SMNVEV (reference sequence). The V end lost 5 bases, the J end lost 2 bases, and 7 bases lay between the germline ends. CDR3 region: CASSTGTGANVLTF. CDR3 in DNA: TGTGCCAGCAGTACAGGGACTGGGGCCAACGTCCTGACTTTC.

CDR3: CASSLGFTGELFF. CDR3 DNA: TGTGCCAGCAGCCTCGGGTTCACCGGGGAGCTGTTTTTT. V and J are TRBV27 and TRBJ2-2; D remains ambiguous. Trimming left V 6 bases short and J 4 bases short, with 9 bases between. The CDR3 extends over 13 amino acids. Germline V gives CDR1 MNHEY, CDR2 SMNVEV (reference sequence).

As concerns this clone: One junction end disagrees with the germline gene, perhaps due to a read error. V usage is TRBV12-5 and J usage is TRBJ2-7, with TRBD1 matching 7 bases. The V gene's germline CDR1 is LGHNT and CDR2 FRNRAP. This CDR3 has 12 residues. DNA of the CDR3: TGTGCTAGTGGTTCCTCAGCGGACAGGAAGTATTTC. It encodes CASGSSADRKYF. The full variable domain, in which reference TRBV12-5 and TRBJ2-7 provide the parts outside the CDR3, is DARVTQTPRHKVTEMGQEVTMRCQPILGHNTVFWYRQTMMQGLELLAYFRNRAPLDDSGMPKDRFSAEMPDATLATLKIQPSEPRDSAVYFCASGSSADRKYFGPGTRLTVT.

The chain employs TRBV7-8 and TRBJ2-7; D is perhaps TRBD2 (6 bases). The V end was cut by 8 bases, the J end by 3 bases, with 14 bases between. The germline V gene encodes CDR1 SGHVS and CDR2 FQNEAQ. This CDR3 spans 13 amino acids. For the CDR3, the DNA is TGTGCCAGCCGGCGGGACGGGGGCTACGAGCAGTACTTC. It yields the protein CASRRDGGYEQYF.

This rearrangement joins TRBV30 to TRBJ2-7; weak D call: TRBD2 (6 bases). Between the trimmed V and J ends, which lost 5 bases and 3 bases, there was a span of 17 bases. Per germline, CDR1 GTSNPN and CDR2 SVGIG (reference sequence). CDR3 length equals 14 residues. DNA for the CDR3: TGTGCCTGGTCCGGAGGGGCGAGGCTCTACGAGCAGTACTTC. Translated, it gives CAWSGGARLYEQYF.